The clone carrying this T cell receptor (beta chain) was recorded at least ten times. Its antigen remains unknown. TCRdb redid the calling of the 5' RACE reads with MiXCR, one entry per CDR3 protein. The repertoire holds 450,000 to 550,000 distinct CDR3 sequences, with less than 25% as singletons. The data originate from a study of T cells after yellow fever vaccination. Study results and caveats: Reappearance after the booster was observed for most primary-vaccination clones (96% CD4, about 86% CD8).

Germline V lookup: CDR1 SQVTM, CDR2 ANQGSEA. The junction had 2 bases not matched to a gene; V was cut back by 4 bases and J by 0 bases. CDR3 size: 14 residues. The source of this sequence is a man aged 18-30 years who received the YFV17D yellow fever vaccine. The chain uses TRBV29-1 and TRBJ2-2, with 7 nucleotides matching TRBD2. The input for sequencing was PBMCs, taken roughly 20 days after the first yellow fever vaccination. The CDR3 nucleotides read TGCAGCGTTGTTGGGGGGGCGAACACCGGGGAGCTGTTTTTT. It codes for CSVVGGANTGELFF.